The 3 T cell receptor beta chains reported below all come from one sample, sequenced in a study of monozygotic twins with inflammatory bowel disease. From the 5' RACE reads, TCRdb lists one entry per CDR3 protein and no DNA. The table for this sample gives about 440,000 distinct CDR3 sequences. Sequenced sample: blood. The source of these receptors is a human donor with ulcerative colitis or Crohn's disease, or a healthy co-twin of an affected twin (not recorded which).

This rearrangement joins TRBV6-1 to TRBJ2-3; no DNA is available, so the TRBD2 call from TCRdb remains unchecked. This CDR3 is 14 amino acids long. Germline V gene data show CDR1 as MNHNS and CDR2 as SASEGT. CDR3 loop: CASSGTRSTDTQYF.

The CDR3 reads CATDRNTEAFF. This rearrangement joins TRBV6-1 to TRBJ1-1. Germline CDR1 MNHNS, CDR2 SASEGT. The CDR3 sequence is 11 residues long.

The chain joins TRBV29-1 to TRBJ1-1. Germline lookup yields CDR1 SQVTM and CDR2 ANQGSEA. CDR3 length: 14 amino acids. CDR3 protein: CSVPPGTWNTEAFF.